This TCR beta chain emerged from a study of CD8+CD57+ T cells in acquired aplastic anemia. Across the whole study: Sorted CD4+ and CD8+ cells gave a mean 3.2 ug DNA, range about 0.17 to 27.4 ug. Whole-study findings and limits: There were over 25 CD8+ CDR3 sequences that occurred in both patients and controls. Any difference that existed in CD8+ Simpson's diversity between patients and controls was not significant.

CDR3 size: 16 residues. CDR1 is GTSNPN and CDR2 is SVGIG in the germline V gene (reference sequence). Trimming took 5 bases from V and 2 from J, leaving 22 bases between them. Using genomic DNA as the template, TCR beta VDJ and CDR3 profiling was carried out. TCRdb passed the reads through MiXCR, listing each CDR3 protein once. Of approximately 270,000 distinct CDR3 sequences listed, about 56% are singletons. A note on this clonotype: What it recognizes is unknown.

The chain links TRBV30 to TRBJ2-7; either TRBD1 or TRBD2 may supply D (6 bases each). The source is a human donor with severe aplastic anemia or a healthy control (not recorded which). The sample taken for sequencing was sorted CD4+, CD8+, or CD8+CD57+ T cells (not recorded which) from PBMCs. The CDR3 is CAWSSNWGAKTYEQYF. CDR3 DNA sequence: TGTGCCTGGTCCTCAAACTGGGGGGCTAAAACCTACGAGCAGTACTTC.